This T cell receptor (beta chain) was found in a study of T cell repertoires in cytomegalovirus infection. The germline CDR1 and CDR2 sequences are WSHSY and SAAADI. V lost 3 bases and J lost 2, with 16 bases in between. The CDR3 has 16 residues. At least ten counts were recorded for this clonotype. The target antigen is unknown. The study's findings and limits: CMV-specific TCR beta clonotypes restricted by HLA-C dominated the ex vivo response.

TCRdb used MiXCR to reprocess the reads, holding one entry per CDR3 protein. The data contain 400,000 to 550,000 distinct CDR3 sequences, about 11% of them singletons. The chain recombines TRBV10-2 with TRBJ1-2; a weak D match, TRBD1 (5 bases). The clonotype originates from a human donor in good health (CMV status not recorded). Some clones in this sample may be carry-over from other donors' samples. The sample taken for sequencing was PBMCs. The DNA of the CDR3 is TGCGCCAGCAGTGATAGGACAACGCCCGCGAACTATGGCTACACCTTC. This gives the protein CASSDRTTPANYGYTF.